The 27 T cell receptor beta chains in this list originate from one sample, sequenced in a study of T cell changes during pregnancy in multiple sclerosis. TCRdb's table, derived via immunoSEQ multiplex PCR, lists solely in-frame clones and lacks some. The sample has about 93,000 clones, almost 95% seen once. Here the sequenced sample was peripheral blood, taken after pregnancy. The receptors originated from a female donor with multiple sclerosis, enrolled in a pregnancy study.

The chain carries TRBV9 and TRBJ1-5; no clear D gene. This CDR3 is built from 15 residues. Looked up from germline, CDR1 is SGDLS and CDR2 is YYNGEE. V was trimmed by 0 bases and J by 5 bases, leaving 12 bases between them. CDR3 protein: CASSVGGQVYQPQHF. The CDR3 DNA is TGTGCCAGCAGCGTAGGTGGGCAGGTCTATCAGCCCCAGCATTTT.

V usage is TRBV25-1 and J usage is TRBJ2-6; tentatively, D is TRBD1 (5 bases). Trimming pared 7 bases from V and 2 bases from J, leaving 12 bases between. The CDR3 has 15 amino acids. Germline assignment: CDR1 MGHDK and CDR2 SYGVNS. The CDR3 region has the DNA TGTGCCAGCATGATCGTCAGGGCTGGGGCCAACGTCCTGACTTTC. Translating gives CASMIVRAGANVLTF.

The CDR3 coding sequence is TGTGCCAGCAGTCCCGGGACAGGCCCCTCCGAGCAGTACTTC. This codes for CASSPGTGPSEQYF. This rearrangement joins TRBV6-5 to TRBJ2-7, with 8 nucleotides matching TRBD1. The length of the CDR3 is 14 residues. V lost 5 bases to trimming and J lost 6 bases; unmatched junction nucleotides: 9. CDR1 and CDR2 from the germline V gene are MNHEY and SVGAGI.

The genes are TRBV5-1 and TRBJ2-5; D may be TRBD2 (5 bases). Germline V gene sequence: CDR1 SGHRS, CDR2 YFSETQ. This CDR3 comprises 13 residues. Trimming removed 7 bases from V and 4 bases from J, with 14 bases in between. The CDR3 bases are TGCGCCAGCCGCCCGGGGAGTACAGAGACCCAGTACTTC. Amino acid sequence: CASRPGSTETQYF. Based on the CDR3 plus reference TRBV5-1 and TRBJ2-5, the full variable domain is KAGVTQTPRYLIKTRGQQVTLSCSPISGHRSVSWYQQTPGQGLQFLFEYFSETQRNKGNFPGRFSGRQFSNSRSEMNVSTLELGDSALYLCASRPGSTETQYFGPGTRLLVL.

This chain links TRBV2 with TRBJ2-7; 8 positions agree with TRBD1. CDR3 length equals 16 residues. Per germline, CDR1 SNHLY and CDR2 FYNNEI. V trimming: 4 bases; J trimming: 1 base; junction bases outside the gene matches: 9. CDR3 DNA sequence: TGTGCCAGCAGTGTAGGCCCTGGACAGGGTTCCTACGAGCAGTACTTC. Protein sequence: CASSVGPGQGSYEQYF.

This clone has a single count. V usage is TRBV10-2 and J usage is TRBJ1-1, with TRBD1 as a possible D gene (6 bases). Germline-derived CDR1 and CDR2 are WSHSY and SAAADI. This CDR3 is built from 15 residues. V lost 6 bases to trimming and J lost 3 bases, with 17 bases between them. This CDR3 reads CASRIGPEGDTEAFF. CDR3 sequence (DNA): TGCGCCAGCAGGATAGGGCCCGAGGGGGACACTGAAGCTTTCTTT.

The rearrangement links TRBV7-9 to TRBJ2-1; 8 bases line up with TRBD1. This CDR3 has 16 amino acids. J was trimmed by 6 bases and V by 5 bases; bases with no gene match: 12. Per germline, CDR1 SEHNR and CDR2 FQNEAQ (reference sequence). Written as DNA, the CDR3 is TGTGCCAGCAGCGGACCTCAGGGGGCGCCCCTCAATGAGCAGTTCTTC. It is translated as CASSGPQGAPLNEQFF. Full variable domain (missing parts from reference TRBV7-9 and TRBJ2-1): DTGVSQNPRHKITKRGQNVTFRCDPISEHNRLYWYRQTLGQGPEFLTYFQNEAQLEKSRLLSDRFSAERPKGSFSTLEIQRTEQGDSAMYLCASSGPQGAPLNEQFFGPGTRLTVL.

J is TRBJ1-1 and V is TRBV14; D may be TRBD1 (6 bases). CDR1 SGHDN and CDR2 FVKESK come from the germline V gene. V lost 4 bases, J lost 1 base, and 13 bases lay in between. This CDR3 has 15 amino acids. The CDR3 protein is CASSLGQHQNTEAFF. The CDR3 DNA is TGTGCCAGCAGCCTAGGACAGCATCAGAACACTGAAGCTTTCTTT.

The chain joins TRBV5-6 to TRBJ2-4, with a weak D call TRBD2 (5 bases). V lost 4 bases, J lost 1 base, and 9 bases lay in between. The CDR3 sequence is 14 residues long. Germline V gene sequence: CDR1 SGHDT, CDR2 YYEEEE. The CDR3 DNA is TGTGCCAGCAGCGACACGGGGGCCAAAAACATTCAGTACTTC. Amino acids: CASSDTGAKNIQYF.

The chain couples TRBV5-1 to TRBJ2-1, with a weak D call TRBD1 (6 bases). Trimming took off 0 bases at V and 6 bases at J, with 10 bases between the two ends. The CDR3 totals 14 residues. The germline gives CDR1 SGHRS, CDR2 YFSETQ. The CDR3 coding sequence is TGCGCCAGCAGCTTGGACAGGGTGGTCAATGAGCAGTTCTTC. Protein sequence: CASSLDRVVNEQFF. Together with reference TRBV5-1 and TRBJ2-1, the CDR3 gives the full variable domain: KAGVTQTPRYLIKTRGQQVTLSCSPISGHRSVSWYQQTPGQGLQFLFEYFSETQRNKGNFPGRFSGRQFSNSRSEMNVSTLELGDSALYLCASSLDRVVNEQFFGPGTRLTVL.

The chain has TRBV4-3 and TRBJ2-2; 9 nucleotides match TRBD2. The CDR3 is 13 residues long. CDR1 is LGHNA and CDR2 is YSLEER in the germline V gene. Trimming at V came to 0 bases and at J to 13 bases, leaving 3 bases not matched to a gene. For the CDR3, the DNA is TGCGCCAGCAGCCAAGAGAGCGGGGGGTGGCTGTTTTTT. Translation: CASSQESGGWLFF.

V is TRBV7-2 and J is TRBJ2-2; 8 positions agree with TRBD1. Per germline, CDR1 SGHTA and CDR2 FQGNSA. There are 13 residues in the CDR3. V lost 8 bases to trimming and J lost 6 bases; unmatched junction nucleotides: 5. CDR3 residues: CASQPQGAGELFF. The CDR3 bases are TGTGCCAGCCAACCACAGGGGGCCGGGGAGCTGTTTTTT.

V gene TRBV11-3 combines with J gene TRBJ2-3; maybe TRBD1 (7 bases). The CDR3 has 16 amino acids. CDR1 and CDR2 (germline): SGHNT, YENEEA. V lost 1 base, J lost 2 bases, and 13 bases lay in between. CDR3 sequence (DNA): TGTGCCAGCAGCTTAGGGACAGGACTATCCACAGATACGCAGTATTTT. Protein: CASSLGTGLSTDTQYF.

The rearrangement links TRBV11-3 to TRBJ2-1; TRBD2 agrees at 9 bases. With V trimmed by 1 base and J by 3 bases, 10 bases remained unmatched. Germline V gene data show CDR1 as SGHNT and CDR2 as YENEEA. The CDR3 contains 18 residues. The DNA for the CDR3 is TGTGCCAGCAGCTTAGTGTATGGGGGCGGGGGGGACTACAATGAGCAGTTCTTC. Its protein product is CASSLVYGGGGDYNEQFF. Based on the CDR3 plus reference TRBV11-3 and TRBJ2-1, the full variable domain is EAGVVQSPRYKIIEKKQPVAFWCNPISGHNTLYWYLQNLGQGPELLIRYENEEAVDDSQLPKDRFSAERLKGVDSTLKIQPAELGDSAVYLCASSLVYGGGGDYNEQFFGPGTRLTVL.

This chain uses TRBV4-2 with TRBJ1-1, with no clear D. The CDR3 has 17 amino acids. V lost 2 bases, J lost 3 bases, and 19 bases lay in between. The germline V gene has CDR1 LGHNA and CDR2 YNFKEQ. This CDR3 is CASSQPHLSGYDTEAFF. The CDR3 nucleotides are TGTGCCAGCAGCCAACCCCACTTATCCGGTTATGACACTGAAGCTTTCTTT.

The CDR3 nucleotides are TGTGCCAGCAGTGGCACTAGCGGGATCCCCTACGAGCAGTACTTC. It encodes CASSGTSGIPYEQYF. This chain uses TRBV6-1 with TRBJ2-7; 10 positions match TRBD2. Unmatched junction bases numbered 5, after V lost 4 bases and J lost 2 bases. Germline-derived CDR1 and CDR2 are MNHNS and SASEGT. This CDR3 spans 15 amino acids.

The chain recombines TRBV18 with TRBJ1-5, with 11 positions matching TRBD1. J lost 1 base, V lost 3 bases, and 8 bases had no gene match. The CDR3 spans 18 residues. Per the germline V gene, CDR1 is KGHSH and CDR2 is LQKENI. For the CDR3, the DNA is TGTGCCAGCTCACCCAGGACAGGGGGCGCGGTAAGCAATCAGCCCCAGCATTTT. This translates into CASSPRTGGAVSNQPQHF.

The chain uses TRBV7-6 and TRBJ2-2; no clear D. The length of the CDR3 is 13 residues. The germline V gene has CDR1 SGHVS and CDR2 FNYEAQ. The V gene lost 4 bases and the J gene lost 5 bases, with 8 bases spanning the gap. CDR3: CASSSTLTGELFF. The CDR3 DNA is TGTGCCAGCAGCTCGACACTTACCGGGGAGCTGTTTTTT.

V gene TRBV14 combines with J gene TRBJ2-2, with 9 bases that match TRBD2. The CDR3 extends over 16 amino acids. The junction had 3 bases not matched to a gene; V was cut back by 4 bases and J by 0 bases. Per the germline V gene, CDR1 is SGHDN and CDR2 is FVKESK. The CDR3 region has the DNA TGTGCCAGCAGCCCGACTAGCGGAACGAACACCGGGGAGCTGTTTTTT. Amino acids: CASSPTSGTNTGELFF.

The chain links TRBV7-9 to TRBJ1-1; no clear D. The CDR3 totals 14 residues. V was cut by 5 bases and J by 2 bases, with 12 bases left in between. The germline V gene encodes CDR1 SEHNR and CDR2 FQNEAQ (reference sequence). The CDR3 here is CASSELDTNTEAFF. Here the CDR3 DNA reads TGTGCCAGCAGCGAATTAGACACCAACACTGAAGCTTTCTTT.

The rearrangement links TRBV11-2 to TRBJ2-5, with D possibly matching TRBD2 (5 bases). The CDR3 has 15 amino acids. Trimming took off 8 bases at V and 1 base at J, with 17 bases between the two ends. In germline, CDR1 is SGHAT, CDR2 FQNNGV. The CDR3: CASSSAGGGQETQYF. CDR3 nucleotides: TGTGCCAGCTCGTCCGCCGGTGGAGGCCAAGAGACCCAGTACTTC.

The CDR3 sequence is CASSVAAGPGQPQHF. The CDR3 DNA is TGTGCCAGCAGCGTAGCTGCAGGCCCAGGGCAGCCCCAGCATTTT. This sequence joins TRBV9 and TRBJ1-5, with D perhaps matching TRBD1 (5 bases). V lost 0 bases, J lost 7 bases, and 14 bases lay in between. This CDR3 spans 15 amino acids. Germline-derived CDR1 and CDR2 are SGDLS and YYNGEE.

The V and J genes are TRBV11-2 and TRBJ1-1, with a possible D match to TRBD1 (5 bases). V lost 1 base and J 6 bases, leaving 18 bases between the germline ends. Germline V gene data show CDR1 as SGHAT and CDR2 as FQNNGV. The CDR3 covers 16 residues. Here the CDR3 DNA reads TGTGCCAGCAGCTTAGGATATGGGGCGACGAGCTCTGAAGCTTTCTTT. It codes for CASSLGYGATSSEAFF.

The chain joins TRBV6-5 to TRBJ1-1; D call uncertain. There are 15 residues in the CDR3. The germline V and J ends were trimmed by 0 bases and 3 bases, with 11 bases remaining between them. Germline V gene lookup returns CDR1 MNHEY and CDR2 SVGAGI. The CDR3 bases are TGTGCCAGCAGTTACTCTTTCGGGTGGGACACTGAAGCTTTCTTT. Encoded protein: CASSYSFGWDTEAFF.

This chain connects TRBV5-5 to TRBJ2-7, with a weak D call TRBD1 (5 bases). The CDR3 spans 13 residues. V lost 1 base, J lost 6 bases, and 11 bases lay in between. Germline CDR1 and CDR2: SGHKS and YYEKEE (reference sequence). This CDR3 is CASSLWQGFEQYF. In DNA form, the CDR3 reads TGTGCCAGCAGCTTGTGGCAGGGCTTCGAGCAGTACTTC.

The rearrangement joins TRBV30 to TRBJ1-2; 9 bases match TRBD1. This CDR3 is built from 17 residues. V gave up 5 bases and J gave up 5 bases; unmatched junction bases: 18. Germline V CDR1 and CDR2: GTSNPN, SVGIG (reference sequence). The CDR3 nucleotides read TGTGCCTGGGGATTTCGGTTGCAACGGGACAGGGAATATGGCTACACCTTC. Translation: CAWGFRLQRDREYGYTF.

V and J are TRBV29-1 and TRBJ1-2; D gene ambiguous. Between the trimmed V and J ends, which lost 0 bases and 4 bases, there was a span of 15 bases. The CDR3 loop spans 15 amino acids. The germline V gene encodes CDR1 SQVTM and CDR2 ANQGSEA. Here the CDR3 reads CSVEEIGGRSYGYTF. CDR3 nucleotides: TGCAGCGTTGAAGAAATCGGAGGACGGAGCTATGGCTACACCTTC.